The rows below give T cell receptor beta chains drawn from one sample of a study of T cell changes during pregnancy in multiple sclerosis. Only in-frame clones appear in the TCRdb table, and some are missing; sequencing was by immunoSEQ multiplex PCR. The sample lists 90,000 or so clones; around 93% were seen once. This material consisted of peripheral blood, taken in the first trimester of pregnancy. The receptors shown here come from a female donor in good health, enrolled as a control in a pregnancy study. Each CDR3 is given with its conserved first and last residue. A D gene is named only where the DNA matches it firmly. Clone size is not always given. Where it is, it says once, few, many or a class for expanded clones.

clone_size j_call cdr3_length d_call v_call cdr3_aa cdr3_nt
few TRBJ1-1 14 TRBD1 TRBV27 CASIPGGRNTEAFF TGTGCCAGCATCCCAGGGGGAAGGAACACTGAAGCTTTCTTT
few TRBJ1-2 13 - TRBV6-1 CASSGWQAAGYTF TGTGCCAGCAGTGGTTGGCAGGCCGCTGGCTACACCTTC
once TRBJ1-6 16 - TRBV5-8 CASSPLTFAGSSPLHF TGTGCCAGCAGCCCTTTGACGTTTGCGGGGAGTTCACCCCTCCACTTT
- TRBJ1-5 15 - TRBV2 CASSPSTDTNQPQHF TGTGCCAGCAGTCCGTCGACAGATACCAATCAGCCCCAGCATTTT
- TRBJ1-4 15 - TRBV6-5 CASSTARLANEKLFF TGTGCCAGCAGTACCGCCCGGTTGGCTAATGAAAAACTGTTTTTT
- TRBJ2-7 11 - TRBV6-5 CASRVRGEQYF TGTGCCAGCAGAGTCCGGGGAGAGCAGTACTTC
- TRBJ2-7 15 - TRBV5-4 CASSLPGTGQTEQYF TGTGCCAGCAGCCTCCCAGGGACCGGACAGACCGAGCAGTACTTC
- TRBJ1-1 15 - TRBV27 CASSLQGLPNTEAFF TGTGCCAGCAGTTTACAGGGGCTACCGAACACTGAAGCTTTCTTT
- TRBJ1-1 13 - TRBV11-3 CASSRDNGGEAFF TGTGCCAGCAGCAGGGATAATGGAGGTGAAGCTTTCTTT
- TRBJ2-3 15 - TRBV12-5 CASGSDLASTDTQYF TGTGCTAGTGGTTCGGACTTAGCCAGCACAGATACGCAGTATTTT
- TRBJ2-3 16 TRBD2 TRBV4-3 CASSQRTSGGTDTQYF TGCGCCAGCAGCCAAAGGACTAGCGGGGGCACAGATACGCAGTATTTT
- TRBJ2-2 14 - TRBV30 CAWSSLGATGELFF TGTGCCTGGAGTTCTTTGGGGGCCACCGGGGAGCTGTTTTTT
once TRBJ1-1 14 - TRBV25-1 CASSEGQLNTEAFF TGTGCCAGCAGTGAAGGACAGCTGAACACTGAGGCTTTCTTT
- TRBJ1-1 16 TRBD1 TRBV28 CASIPLGGRGLTEAFF TGTGCCAGCATTCCTCTAGGAGGCAGGGGGCTCACTGAAGCTTTCTTT
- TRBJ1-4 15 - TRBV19 CASSMGRVTGEKLFF TGTGCCAGTAGTATGGGTCGGGTGACGGGAGAAAAACTGTTTTTT
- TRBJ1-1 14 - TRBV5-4 CASSLTYRNTEAFF TGTGCCAGCAGCTTAACTTACAGGAACACTGAAGCTTTCTTT
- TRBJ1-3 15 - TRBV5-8 CAGTLQALSGNTIYF TGTGCCGGAACATTACAGGCACTCTCTGGAAACACCATATATTTT
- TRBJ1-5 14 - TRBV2 CATQQGNSNQPQHF TGTGCCACGCAACAGGGAAATAGCAATCAGCCCCAGCATTTT
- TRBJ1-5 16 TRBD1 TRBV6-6 CASSSTGVTSNQPQHF TGTGCCAGCAGTTCAACAGGGGTAACCTCTAATCAGCCCCAGCATTTT
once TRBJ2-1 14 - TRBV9 CASSEHGTRGEQFF TGTGCCAGCAGCGAGCACGGGACACGGGGAGAGCAGTTCTTC
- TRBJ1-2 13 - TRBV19 CASTSAQGYGYTF TGTGCCAGTACTAGCGCGCAGGGCTATGGCTACACTTTC
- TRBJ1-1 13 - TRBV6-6 CASSSTRGSEAFF TGTGCCAGCAGCTCCACGCGGGGGAGCGAAGCTTTCTTT
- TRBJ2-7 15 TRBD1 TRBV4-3 CASSQQDRGAYEQYF TGCGCCAGCAGCCAGCAGGACAGGGGGGCCTACGAGCAGTACTTC
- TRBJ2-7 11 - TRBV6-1 CASSLDYEQYF TGTGCCAGCAGTCTAGACTACGAGCAGTACTTC
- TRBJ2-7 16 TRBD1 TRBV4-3 CASSQQGGQGLYEQYF TGCGCCAGCAGCCAACAAGGGGGACAGGGTCTCTACGAGCAGTACTTC
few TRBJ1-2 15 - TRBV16 CASSQGSAGKGGYTF TGTGCCAGCAGCCAAGGGTCTGCGGGAAAAGGTGGCTACACCTTC
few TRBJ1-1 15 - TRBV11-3 CASSLSGEGNTEAFF TGTGCCAGCAGCCTGAGCGGGGAGGGGAACACTGAAGCTTTCTTT
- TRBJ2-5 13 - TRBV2 CASSSYFQETQYF TGTGCCAGCAGTTCCTACTTCCAAGAGACCCAGTACTTC
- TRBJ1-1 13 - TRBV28 CASGYPDSPEAFF TGTGCCAGCGGCTACCCGGACAGCCCAGAAGCTTTCTTT
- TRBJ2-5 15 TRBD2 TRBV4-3 CASSPRLAGQDIQYF TGCGCCAGCAGCCCTCGACTAGCGGGGCAGGATATCCAGTACTTC
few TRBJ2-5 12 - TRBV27 CASSSRGETQYF TGTGCCAGCAGTTCCAGGGGTGAGACCCAGTACTTC
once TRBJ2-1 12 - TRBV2 CASIGGVNEQFF TGTGCCAGCATCGGAGGGGTTAATGAGCAGTTCTTC
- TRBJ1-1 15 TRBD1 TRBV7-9 CASSTGQGKTPEAFF TGTGCCAGCAGCACAGGACAGGGAAAGACTCCTGAAGCTTTCTTT
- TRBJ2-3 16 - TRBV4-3 CASSQELATGRDTQYF TGCGCCAGCAGCCAAGAATTAGCGACGGGGAGAGATACGCAGTATTTT
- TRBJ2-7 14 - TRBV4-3 CASSQDVTLYEQYF TGCGCCAGCAGCCAAGATGTTACTCTCTACGAGCAGTACTTC
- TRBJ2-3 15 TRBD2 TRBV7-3 CATATSGGPRDTQYF TGTGCCACTGCGACTAGCGGGGGGCCAAGAGATACGCAGTATTTT
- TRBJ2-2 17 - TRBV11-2 CASSLAGKADDTGELFF TGTGCCAGCAGCTTAGCCGGGAAGGCCGACGACACCGGGGAGCTGTTTTTT
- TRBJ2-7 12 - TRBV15 CATSSPGQGQYF TGTGCCACCAGCAGTCCCGGGCAGGGGCAGTACTTC
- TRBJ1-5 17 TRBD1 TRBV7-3 CACYNYWDSHSNQPQHF TGTGCCTGCTACAATTACTGGGACAGCCATAGCAATCAGCCCCAGCATTTT
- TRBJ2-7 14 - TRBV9 CASSVQDSSYEQYF TGTGCCAGCAGCGTCCAGGATAGCTCCTACGAGCAGTACTTC
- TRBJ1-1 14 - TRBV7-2 CASSLMLGNTEAFF TGTGCCAGCAGCTTAATGCTGGGCAACACTGAAGCTTTCTTT
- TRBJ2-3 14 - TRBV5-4 CASSLRGAPDTQYF TGTGCCAGCAGCTTGCGGGGGGCCCCAGATACGCAGTATTTT
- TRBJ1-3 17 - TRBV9 CASSPGVGLSSGNTIYF TGTGCCAGCAGCCCAGGGGTGGGCCTAAGCTCTGGAAACACCATATATTTT
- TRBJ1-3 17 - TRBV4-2 CASSRGGGAGGGNTIYF TGTGCCAGCAGCCGCGGGGGCGGGGCAGGTGGTGGAAACACCATATATTTT
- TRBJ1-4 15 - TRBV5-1 CASSSQGGTSEKLFF TGCGCCAGCAGCTCCCAAGGGGGAACTAGTGAAAAACTGTTTTTT